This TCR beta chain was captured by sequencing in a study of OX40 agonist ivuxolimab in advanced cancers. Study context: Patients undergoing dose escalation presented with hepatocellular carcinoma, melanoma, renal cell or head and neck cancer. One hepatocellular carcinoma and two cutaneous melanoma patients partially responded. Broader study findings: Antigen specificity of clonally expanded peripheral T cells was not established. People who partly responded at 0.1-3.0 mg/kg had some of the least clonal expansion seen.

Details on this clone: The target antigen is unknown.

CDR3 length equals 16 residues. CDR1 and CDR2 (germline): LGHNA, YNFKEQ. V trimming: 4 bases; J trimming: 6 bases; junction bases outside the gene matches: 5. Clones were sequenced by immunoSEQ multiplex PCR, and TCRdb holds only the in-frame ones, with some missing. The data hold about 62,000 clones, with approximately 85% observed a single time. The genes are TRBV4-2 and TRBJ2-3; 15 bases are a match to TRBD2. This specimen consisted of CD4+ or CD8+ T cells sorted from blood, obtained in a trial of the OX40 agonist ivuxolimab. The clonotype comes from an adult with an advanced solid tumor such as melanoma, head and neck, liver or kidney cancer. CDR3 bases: TGTGCCAGCAGCCCCCGGACTAGCGGGGGGGCGGATACGCAGTATTTT. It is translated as CASSPRTSGGADTQYF.